This TCR beta chain was identified during a study of radiotherapy plus CTLA-4 blockade in lung cancer. Background on the study: Among all patients, 15% to 20% showed objective responses, while roughly 28% had disease control. Points from the study as a whole: Response, reportedly, was best predicted by interferon-beta along with early blood T cell clone dynamics. In blood, after radiotherapy plus ipilimumab, tumor-derived TCR clones expanded.

Sequencing used immunoSEQ multiplex PCR; TCRdb keeps in-frame clones, though not all of them. The data hold tens of thousands of clones, with under 80% observed a single time. The CDR3 runs to 14 residues. V lost 2 bases and J lost 5, with 12 bases in between. The germline V gene encodes CDR1 MNHEY and CDR2 SMNVEV (reference sequence). Note on this clone: Its antigen remains unidentified.

V and J are TRBV27 and TRBJ1-1; unclear D gene. The sequence came from a human donor with non-small cell lung cancer who had a partial response to radiotherapy plus ipilimumab. Some clones in this sample may be carry-over from other donors' samples. The material was peripheral blood, obtained from a patient treated with radiotherapy plus ipilimumab. CDR3 nucleotide sequence: TGTGCCAGCAGTTTAGTGTTGGGGAGAACTGAAGCTTTCTTT. Translating it yields CASSLVLGRTEAFF.